These 32 T cell receptor beta chains were all obtained from the same sample, sequenced in a study of T-cell reconstitution after alpha-beta-depleted transplantation in children. This sample's TCRbeta library carried unique molecular identifier barcodes. TCRdb itself ran the PCR reads through MiXCR, one entry per CDR3 protein. The sample contains fewer than 750,000 distinct CDR3 sequences, 25% to 30% of which appear only once. Sequences were derived from PBMCs, sampled before TCRalphabeta/CD19-depleted stem cell transplant. The origin of the receptors is a boy in the first two years of life with Wiskott-Aldrich syndrome, due to receive a stem cell transplant.

The rearrangement joins TRBV20-1 to TRBJ1-5, with D perhaps TRBD1 (6 bases). Germline CDR1 and CDR2: DFQATT and SNEGSKA (reference sequence). This CDR3 has 12 residues. V lost 4 bases and J 7 bases, leaving 11 bases between the germline ends. CDR3 amino acids: CSAKEGEQPQHF. CDR3 DNA: TGCAGTGCTAAAGAGGGGGAACAGCCCCAGCATTTT.

This chain links TRBV7-2 with TRBJ2-3; TRBD1 is a possible D gene (5 bases). Germline V gene sequence: CDR1 SGHTA, CDR2 FQGNSA. V lost 8 bases and J lost 4, with 10 bases in between. The CDR3 contains 12 residues. The CDR3 is CASRLRADTQYF. DNA for the CDR3: TGTGCCAGCCGTCTCAGGGCAGATACGCAGTATTTT.

The V call is TRBV10-3, the J call TRBJ2-2; 10 bases align to TRBD2. This CDR3 comprises 15 residues. Unmatched junction bases numbered 5, after V lost 6 bases and J lost 4 bases. The germline gives CDR1 ENHRY, CDR2 SYGVKD. CDR3 nucleotides: TGTGCCATCAGGCTAGCGGGAGAGGGCACCGGGGAGCTGTTTTTT. As protein: CAIRLAGEGTGELFF.

The genes are TRBV24-1 and TRBJ2-1, with 8 bases that match TRBD1. CDR1 is KGHDR, CDR2 SFDVKD, per germline. This CDR3 is 16 amino acids long. V was pared by 4 bases and J by 9 bases, with 13 bases of the junction left unmatched. In DNA, the CDR3 is TGTGCCACCAGTGACCAAAGACAGGGGTCGGTCAGTGAGCAGTTCTTC. Translation: CATSDQRQGSVSEQFF.

The CDR3 is CASSFNPVQGRGQETQYF. In nucleotides, the CDR3 is TGTGCCAGCAGTTTCAACCCTGTACAGGGCCGTGGTCAAGAGACCCAGTACTTC. The chain links TRBV6-5 to TRBJ2-5, with D possibly matching TRBD1 (6 bases). Germline assignment: CDR1 MNHEY and CDR2 SVGAGI. CDR3 size: 18 residues. V lost 4 bases and J lost 2, with 23 bases in between.

This clonotype was seen more than once but under ten times. V gene TRBV5-1 combines with J gene TRBJ2-7, with D uncertain. Looked up from germline, CDR1 is SGHRS and CDR2 is YFSETQ. Trimming took 2 bases from V and 6 from J, leaving 15 bases between them. The CDR3 is 14 amino acids. CDR3 coding DNA: TGCGCCAGCAGCTTTCTCGGCCCTTGGGGCGAGCAGTACTTC. It encodes CASSFLGPWGEQYF. The full variable domain, in which reference TRBV5-1 and TRBJ2-7 provide the parts outside the CDR3, is KAGVTQTPRYLIKTRGQQVTLSCSPISGHRSVSWYQQTPGQGLQFLFEYFSETQRNKGNFPGRFSGRQFSNSRSEMNVSTLELGDSALYLCASSFLGPWGEQYFGPGTRLTVT.

The DNA of the CDR3 is TGTGCCAGCAGTTTACTACTAGCGGTATACTCTGGGGCCAACGTCCTGACTTTC. This translates into CASSLLLAVYSGANVLTF. The chain links TRBV2 to TRBJ2-6; 8 bases map to TRBD2. This CDR3 region has 18 residues. Unmatched junction bases numbered 9, after V lost 5 bases and J lost 0 bases. Per germline, CDR1 SNHLY and CDR2 FYNNEI.

The chain joins TRBV4-2 to TRBJ2-5; 7 bases are shared with TRBD2. CDR1 and CDR2 (germline): LGHNA, YNFKEQ. The ends lost 0 bases at V and 2 bases at J; junction bases unmatched: 9. The length of the CDR3 is 17 residues. As DNA, the CDR3 is TGTGCCAGCAGCCAAGATCAGGTGGCTAGCGGACAAGAGACCCAGTACTTC. Amino acids: CASSQDQVASGQETQYF.

This clonotype was picked up a small number of times. J is TRBJ2-7 and V is TRBV7-9; tentative D call: TRBD1 (5 bases). V lost 1 base, J lost 2 bases, and 12 bases lay in between. The CDR3 consists of 15 residues. Germline lookup yields CDR1 SEHNR and CDR2 FQNEAQ (reference sequence). The CDR3 sequence: CASSLGSVQAYEQYF. CDR3 DNA sequence: TGTGCCAGCAGCTTAGGATCCGTACAGGCCTACGAGCAGTACTTC.

Only a few counts were recorded for this clonotype. The V call is TRBV4-2, the J call TRBJ1-1; possibly TRBD1 for D (6 bases). This CDR3 contains 15 residues. Germline CDR1 reads LGHNA; CDR2 reads YNFKEQ. V lost 4 bases and J lost 1, with 13 bases in between. CDR3 nucleotide sequence: TGTGCCAGCAGCCCCCCTGACAGGCCGAACACTGAAGCTTTCTTT. Its translation: CASSPPDRPNTEAFF.

This clonotype was recorded a few times. The rearrangement uses TRBV28 and TRBJ2-1; D tentatively reads TRBD1 or TRBD2 (5 bases each). Trimming removed 1 base from V and 10 bases from J, with 14 bases in between. The germline gives CDR1 MDHEN, CDR2 SYDVKM. The CDR3 length is 14 residues. The CDR3, as DNA: TGTGCCAGCAGTTTATTGGGGGAATGGAAGGAGCAGTTCTTC. Amino acid sequence: CASSLLGEWKEQFF.

Notes on this clonotype: At one end the junction does not follow the germline gene, possibly because of a read error. The chain joins TRBV29-1 to TRBJ2-3; 9 bases agree with TRBD2. The CDR3 covers 15 residues. Per the germline V gene, CDR1 is SQVTM and CDR2 is ANQGSEA. The DNA for the CDR3 is TGCGGCGTTGAAGTCGGGACTAGCTCCGCAGATACGCAGTATTTT. Its translation is CGVEVGTSSADTQYF.

The J gene is TRBJ2-1, the V gene TRBV5-1; tentative D call: TRBD2 (5 bases). The CDR3 runs 14 residues. The germline CDR1 and CDR2 sequences are SGHRS and YFSETQ. The V gene lost 2 bases and the J gene lost 5 bases, with 11 bases spanning the gap. Here the CDR3 DNA reads TGCGCCAGCAGCTTTGGCCCGGGGAACAATGAGCAGTTCTTC. Translated, it gives CASSFGPGNNEQFF.

The chain recombines TRBV5-5 with TRBJ2-5; maybe TRBD2 (6 bases). The CDR3 is 14 amino acids. The V gene lost 4 bases and the J gene lost 4 bases, with 14 bases spanning the gap. Germline V gene lookup returns CDR1 SGHKS and CDR2 YYEKEE (reference sequence). CDR3 loop: CASSPTRSRETQYF. In DNA, the CDR3 is TGTGCCAGCAGCCCGACTAGATCCAGAGAGACCCAGTACTTC.

The chain is built from TRBV3-1 and TRBJ2-2; 11 nucleotides line up with TRBD2. Germline V gives CDR1 LGHDT, CDR2 YNNKEL (reference sequence). CDR3 length equals 16 residues. V lost 4 bases, J lost 5 bases, and 6 bases stayed unmatched. The CDR3 DNA reads as TGTGCCAGCAGCCCTACTAGCGGGAGTTTAACCGGGGAGCTGTTTTTT. Its translation is CASSPTSGSLTGELFF.

The rearrangement uses TRBV20-1 and TRBJ1-4; TRBD1 aligns across 7 bases. This CDR3 contains 14 residues. After removal of 6 bases from V and 5 bases from J, the junction contained 9 bases not matched to a gene. The V gene's germline CDR1 is DFQATT and CDR2 SNEGSKA (reference sequence). The CDR3 nucleotides read TGCAGTGCACAGAAGACAGGGCGCAATGAAAAACTGTTTTTT. Encoded protein: CSAQKTGRNEKLFF.

This rearrangement joins TRBV20-1 to TRBJ2-3, with 13 bases aligning to TRBD2. The V segment lost 6 bases and the J segment 8 bases; nucleotides outside the gene matches: 8. Germline V gene data show CDR1 as DFQATT and CDR2 as SNEGSKA (reference sequence). The CDR3 consists of 14 residues. The CDR3 DNA sequence: TGCAGTGCAACCGGGACTAGCGGGACAATTACGCAGTATTTT. It is translated as CSATGTSGTITQYF.

The chain employs TRBV5-1 and TRBJ2-1, with D hard to call. The CDR3 contains 15 residues. CDR1 is SGHRS and CDR2 is YFSETQ in the germline V gene. The ends were cut back, 3 bases at V and 4 bases at J, with 14 bases in the middle. For the CDR3, the DNA is TGCGCCAGCAGCTCCCGTGCGGACGAGTACAATGAGCAGTTCTTC. It yields the protein CASSSRADEYNEQFF.

DNA of the CDR3: TGCGCCAGCAGCTTGGATGGCCCCGTCTCACCCCTCCACTTT. Translation gives CASSLDGPVSPLHF. The chain couples TRBV5-1 to TRBJ1-6; D gene uncertain. The CDR3 has 14 residues. Germline V gene sequence: CDR1 SGHRS, CDR2 YFSETQ. Between the trimmed V and J ends, which lost 0 bases and 10 bases, there was a span of 11 bases.

This clonotype was detected only a few times. CDR3 DNA: TGTGCCAGCCAGACTAGCGGGAGTCAGAGCGGGGAGCTGTTTTTT. Amino acid sequence: CASQTSGSQSGELFF. The chain links TRBV18 to TRBJ2-2; 12 bases fit TRBD2. V lost 8 bases and J lost 7; bases outside the gene matches: 8. The germline gives CDR1 KGHSH, CDR2 LQKENI. CDR3 length equals 15 residues.

V and J are TRBV6-5 and TRBJ2-5; D remains ambiguous. The CDR3 contains 12 residues. V gave up 2 bases and J gave up 3 bases, with 4 bases separating them. Germline CDR1 MNHEY, CDR2 SVGAGI. CDR3 amino acids: CASSYTEETQYF. CDR3 DNA: TGTGCCAGCAGTTACACAGAAGAGACCCAGTACTTC.

The chain uses TRBV9 and TRBJ2-1; no clear D gene. Germline V gene data show CDR1 as SGDLS and CDR2 as YYNGEE. The V end was cut by 0 bases, the J end by 0 bases, with 10 bases between. The CDR3 consists of 16 residues. Written as DNA, the CDR3 is TGTGCCAGCAGCGTAGGACTGTCTAGCTCCTACAATGAGCAGTTCTTC. Protein sequence: CASSVGLSSSYNEQFF.

This clonotype was observed a single time. The chain couples TRBV7-9 to TRBJ1-4, with D unclear. This CDR3 region has 15 residues. Germline V gene lookup returns CDR1 SEHNR and CDR2 FQNEAQ (reference sequence). Trimming pared 5 bases from V and 6 bases from J, leaving 16 bases between. The CDR3 spells CASSRPSPTHEKLFF. CDR3 DNA: TGTGCCAGCAGCCGCCCGTCGCCCACTCATGAAAAACTGTTTTTT.

CDR3 in amino acids: CASSSEREGFGEQYF. The CDR3 bases are TGTGCCAGCAGTTCCGAGCGGGAGGGATTTGGCGAGCAGTACTTC. J is TRBJ2-7 and V is TRBV27; 10 bases fit TRBD2. Germline V gene data show CDR1 as MNHEY and CDR2 as SMNVEV (reference sequence). The trim removed 4 bases at V and 6 bases at J, leaving 9 bases unmatched. CDR3 length equals 15 residues.

The chain is built from TRBV12-3 or TRBV12-4 and TRBJ2-1; no reliable D call. The CDR3 runs 13 residues. V lost 6 bases, J lost 4 bases, and 10 bases lay in between. In DNA form, the CDR3 reads TGTGCCAGCAGCCCAGACTGGTACAATGAGCAGTTCTTC. As protein: CASSPDWYNEQFF.

There are a few counts of this clonotype. V usage is TRBV5-6 and J usage is TRBJ2-7; possibly TRBD2 for D (6 bases). V was shortened by 4 bases and J by 2 bases, with 13 bases between the two germline ends. Germline values: CDR1 SGHDT, CDR2 YYEEEE. The CDR3 consists of 14 residues. CDR3: CASSGSGVAYEQYF. CDR3 DNA sequence: TGTGCCAGCAGCGGTAGCGGAGTCGCCTACGAGCAGTACTTC.

The chain joins TRBV6-5 to TRBJ2-7, with a possible D match to TRBD2 (6 bases). Germline-derived CDR1 and CDR2 are MNHEY and SVGAGI. The CDR3 sequence is 15 residues long. V gave up 0 bases and J gave up 0 bases, with 9 bases separating them. CDR3 DNA: TGTGCCAGCAGTTACTCGGAGGGGAGCTCCTACGAGCAGTACTTC. Residues: CASSYSEGSSYEQYF.

V usage is TRBV20-1 and J usage is TRBJ2-3; 7 nucleotides match TRBD2. The trim removed 5 bases at V and 3 bases at J, leaving 5 bases unmatched. CDR1 DFQATT and CDR2 SNEGSKA come from the germline V gene (reference sequence). The CDR3 spans 13 residues. CDR3 DNA sequence: TGCAGTGCTTCGGCGGGAGTTACAGATACGCAGTATTTT. Protein product: CSASAGVTDTQYF.

This chain uses TRBV28 with TRBJ2-7; D may correspond to TRBD1 or TRBD2 (5 bases each). This CDR3 region has 14 residues. Germline CDR1 reads MDHEN; CDR2 reads SYDVKM. Trimming took 3 bases from V and 4 from J, leaving 13 bases between them. The CDR3 is CASSLFSGTYEQYF. As DNA, the CDR3 is TGTGCCAGCAGTTTGTTTTCGGGGACGTACGAGCAGTACTTC. The full variable domain, rest sourced from reference TRBV28 and TRBJ2-7, is DVKVTQSSRYLVKRTGEKVFLECVQDMDHENMFWYRQDPGLGLRLIYFSYDVKMKEKGDIPEGYSVSREKKERFSLILESASTNQTSMYLCASSLFSGTYEQYFGPGTRLTVT.

The chain joins TRBV12-3 or TRBV12-4 to TRBJ2-1, with TRBD2 matching over 8 bases. The J segment lost 2 bases and the V segment lost 5 bases, leaving 5 bases of the junction unmatched. The length of the CDR3 is 15 residues. For the CDR3, the DNA is TGTGCCAGCAGTCTACAAGCGGGAGCCTACAATGAGCAGTTCTTC. As protein: CASSLQAGAYNEQFF.

This clonotype was counted between two and nine times. The rearrangement links TRBV5-1 to TRBJ1-1; TRBD1 might be the D (5 bases). This CDR3 region has 14 residues. Trimming shortened V by 0 bases and J by 7 bases, and 13 bases separated the two germline ends. Germline V CDR1 and CDR2: SGHRS, YFSETQ. The CDR3 region is CASSLAISGHEAFF. The CDR3 bases are TGCGCCAGCAGCTTGGCCATCTCAGGGCATGAAGCTTTCTTT.

This clonotype was picked up one time. This rearrangement joins TRBV2 to TRBJ2-2; 8 bases match TRBD1. V was pared by 7 bases and J by 1 base, with 14 bases of the junction left unmatched. This CDR3 has 18 residues. The germline CDR1 and CDR2 sequences are SNHLY and FYNNEI. CDR3 region: CASKRGTTDRGNTGELFF. CDR3 DNA sequence: TGTGCCAGCAAAAGGGGGACAACCGACAGGGGGAACACCGGGGAGCTGTTTTTT.